The entry below describes one T cell receptor (beta chain). The data stem from a study of beta chain features in type 1 diabetes. Investigators reverse transcribed all isolated RNA, so they sequenced expressed TCRB transcripts. The assay was immunoSEQ multiplex PCR, and TCRdb's table has in-frame clones only and misses some. The table lists about 900,000 clones, roughly a sixth of them singletons. This TCR was recovered from a woman between 18 and 30 years old in good health. The sample comprised naive CD4+ T cells from blood.

DNA of the CDR3: TGTGCCAGCAGCTTCGACTCTGGGGATGAGCAGTTCTTC. This encodes CASSFDSGDEQFF. The rearrangement joins TRBV7-8 to TRBJ2-1; D uncertain. V was clipped by 3 bases and J by 8 bases, with 11 bases between them. The CDR3 is 13 residues long. Per the germline V gene, CDR1 is SGHVS and CDR2 is FQNEAQ.